Here is one T cell receptor (beta chain) with its context. This sample is part of a study of blood T cell repertoires in COVID-19. This CDR3 comprises 14 residues. Germline lookup yields CDR1 MDHEN and CDR2 SYDVKM. V was trimmed by 5 bases and J by 5 bases, leaving 13 bases between them. Followed over time, Seattle patients had been enrolled while infection was active. Authors' data handling: It was from reference gene primer amplification that nucleated cell counts were estimated. Generated by immunoSEQ multiplex PCR, the TCRdb table keeps only in-frame clones and is missing some. Clone size and the V and J calls come from that table; the DNA yielded D and trimming. The sample gives 150,000 or so clones, approximately 90% of which show up once; about 9.3% is in the top ten.

The rearrangement links TRBV28 to TRBJ1-5; D is perhaps TRBD1 (6 bases). The sequencing sample was made of peripheral blood. The clonotype was recovered from a woman aged 70-85 years with COVID-19, enrolled during active disease. The CDR3 sequence: CASSLRGGYQPQHF. As DNA, the CDR3 is TGTGCCAGCAGTCTCAGGGGAGGGTATCAGCCCCAGCATTTT.